The 3 T cell receptor beta chains given below trace back to one sample, sequenced in a study of blood T cell repertoires in COVID-19. The data were produced by immunoSEQ multiplex PCR, yet TCRdb's version contains in-frame clones alone and is incomplete. The data hold around 100,000 clones, with around 93% observed a single time. What was sequenced was peripheral blood. Receptors originate from a man between 50 and 59 years old with acute or convalescent COVID-19.

The chain combines TRBV6-1 with TRBJ1-5; D call uncertain. Germline CDR1 reads MNHNS; CDR2 reads SASEGT. This CDR3 has 14 residues. The V and J ends lost 1 base and 7 bases respectively, with 11 bases between them. CDR3 residues: CASSEGASQQPQHF. CDR3 DNA sequence: TGTGCCAGCAGTGAAGGTGCCAGTCAACAGCCCCAGCATTTT.

This clone has more than one count but fewer than ten. The rearrangement uses TRBV9 and TRBJ2-1, with 9 bases lining up with TRBD1. J gave up 8 bases and V 6 bases, and 9 bases lay outside the gene matches. Per germline, CDR1 SGDLS and CDR2 YYNGEE. The CDR3 has 14 residues. The CDR3 coding sequence is TGTGCCAGCAACCCCAGGGGACAGGGCGATGAGCAGTTCTTC. Protein product: CASNPRGQGDEQFF.

This chain links TRBV15 with TRBJ2-7; 8 bases align to TRBD2. This CDR3 region has 13 residues. Per the germline V gene, CDR1 is LNHNV and CDR2 is YYDKDF (reference sequence). V shed 6 bases, J shed 6 bases, and the junction held 7 bases outside the gene matches. The CDR3 coding sequence is TGTGCCACCAGGCCGGGACTAGAAGGCGAGCAGTACTTC. It specifies CATRPGLEGEQYF. The full variable domain, its missing parts supplied by reference TRBV15 and TRBJ2-7, is DAMVIQNPRYQVTQFGKPVTLSCSQTLNHNVMYWYQQKSSQAPKLLFHYYDKDFNNEADTPDNFQSRRPNTSFCFLDIRSPGLGDTAMYLCATRPGLEGEQYFGPGTRLTVT.